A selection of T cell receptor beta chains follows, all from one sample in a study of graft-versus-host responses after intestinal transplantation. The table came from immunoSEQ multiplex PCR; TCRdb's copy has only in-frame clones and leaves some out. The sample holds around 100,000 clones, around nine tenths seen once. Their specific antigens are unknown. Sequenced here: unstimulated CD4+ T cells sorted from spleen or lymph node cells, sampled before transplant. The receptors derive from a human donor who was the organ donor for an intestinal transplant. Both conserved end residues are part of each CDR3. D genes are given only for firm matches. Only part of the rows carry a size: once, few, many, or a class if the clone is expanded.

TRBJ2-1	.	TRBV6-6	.	CASSYRGDLYNEQFF	TGTGCCAGCAGTTACCGCGGAGACCTCTACAATGAGCAGTTCTTC
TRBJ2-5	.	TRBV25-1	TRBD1	CASSGLEGAQETQYF	TGTGCCAGCAGCGGATTAGAGGGGGCCCAAGAGACCCAGTACTTC
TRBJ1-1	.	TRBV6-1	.	CASRGREGGPEAFF	TGTGCCAGCAGGGGCCGGGAGGGTGGGCCTGAAGCTTTCTTT
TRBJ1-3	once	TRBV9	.	CASSVGNFGNTIYF	TGTGCCAGCAGCGTAGGGAACTTCGGAAACACCATATATTTT
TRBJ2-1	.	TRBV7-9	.	CASSLRTGDYNEQFF	TGTGCCAGCAGCCTCCGGACGGGGGACTACAATGAGCAGTTCTTC
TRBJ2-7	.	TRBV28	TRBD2	CASSLVGRGGDYEQYF	TGTGCCAGCAGTTTGGTCGGGCGGGGAGGGGACTACGAGCAGTACTTC
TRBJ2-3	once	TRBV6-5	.	CASSDRTDTQYF	TGTGCCAGCAGCGACAGGACAGATACGCAGTATTTT
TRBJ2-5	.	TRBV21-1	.	CASRDPGTPQAFQETQYF	TGTGCCAGCAGGGACCCAGGGACCCCACAAGCCTTTCAAGAGACCCAGTACTTC
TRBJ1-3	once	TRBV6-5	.	CASRLDSSSGNTIYF	TGTGCCAGCAGATTGGACAGCAGCTCTGGAAACACCATATATTTT
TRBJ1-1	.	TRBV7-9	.	CASSLKTEAFF	TGTGCCAGCAGCTTGAAGACTGAAGCTTTCTTT
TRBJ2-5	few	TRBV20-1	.	CSARGETQYF	TGCAGTGCTAGAGGGGAGACCCAGTACTTC
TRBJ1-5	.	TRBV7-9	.	CASSLGQNQPQHF	TGTGCCAGCAGCTTAGGACAGAATCAGCCCCAGCATTTT
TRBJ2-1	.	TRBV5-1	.	CASSLDSSYNEQFF	TGCGCCAGCAGCTTGGACAGCTCCTACAATGAGCAGTTCTTC
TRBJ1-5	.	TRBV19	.	CASSRGGIVASNQPQHF	TGTGCCAGTAGTAGGGGCGGAATTGTCGCTAGCAATCAGCCCCAGCATTTT
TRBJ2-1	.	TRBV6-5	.	CASKGGAYNEQFF	TGTGCCAGCAAGGGCGGGGCCTACAATGAGCAGTTCTTC
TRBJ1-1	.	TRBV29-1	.	CSVVTDTEAFF	TGCAGCGTTGTAACAGACACTGAAGCTTTCTTT
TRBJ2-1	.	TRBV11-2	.	CASSRSRSYNEQFF	TGTGCCAGCAGCCGATCCCGCTCCTACAATGAGCAGTTCTTC
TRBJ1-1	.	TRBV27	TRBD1	CASSLSGQPGLRAFF	TGTGCCAGCAGTTTATCGGGACAGCCGGGTTTAAGGGCTTTCTTT
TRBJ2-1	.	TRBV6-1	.	CASREDAGRNEQFF	TGTGCCAGCAGGGAAGATGCGGGGCGGAATGAGCAGTTCTTC
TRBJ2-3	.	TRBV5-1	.	CASSSLTGTDTQYF	TGCGCCAGCAGCTCCCTGACAGGCACAGATACGCAGTATTTT
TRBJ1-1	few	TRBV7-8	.	CASSLIRQTEAFF	TGTGCCAGCAGCTTAATCAGGCAGACTGAAGCTTTCTTT
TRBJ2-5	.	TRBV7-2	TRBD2	CASSFSFLAGGETQYF	TGTGCCAGCAGCTTCTCCTTTCTAGCGGGAGGGGAGACCCAGTACTTC
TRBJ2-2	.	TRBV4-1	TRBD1	CASSRQGANTGELFF	TGCGCCAGCAGCCGACAGGGGGCGAACACCGGGGAGCTGTTTTTT
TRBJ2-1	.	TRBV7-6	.	CASSPGGAYNEQFF	TGTGCCAGCAGCCCAGGGGGGGCCTACAATGAGCAGTTCTTC
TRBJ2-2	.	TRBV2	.	CASSESGPQGGELFF	TGTGCCAGCAGTGAGTCGGGACCCCAAGGCGGGGAGCTGTTTTTT
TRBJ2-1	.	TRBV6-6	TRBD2	CASTSGRALSYNEQFF	TGTGCCAGCACTAGCGGGAGGGCCCTCTCCTACAATGAGCAGTTCTTC
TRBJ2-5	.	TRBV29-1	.	CSVELGQIQETQYF	TGCAGCGTTGAACTCGGACAGATCCAAGAGACCCAGTACTTC